The 29 T cell receptor beta chains below come from one sample, sequenced in a study of blood T cell repertoires in COVID-19. Method: immunoSEQ multiplex PCR; TCRdb's copy keeps in-frame clones and lacks some. The repertoire has under 85,000 clones, almost 85% of them found once; the top ten carry roughly 22%. Sequences were obtained from peripheral blood. These receptors originate from a human donor in a cohort sampled during active COVID-19.

The chain recombines TRBV27 with TRBJ2-3; D call uncertain. V lost 8 bases and J 6 bases, leaving 9 bases between the germline ends. The germline V gene encodes CDR1 MNHEY and CDR2 SMNVEV (reference sequence). The CDR3 has 11 amino acids. The CDR3 nucleotides read TGTGCCAGCGGGCCCCCGGATACGCAGTATTTT. Protein sequence: CASGPPDTQYF.

The chain combines TRBV3-1 (or the pseudogene TRBV3-2) with TRBJ2-5; tentatively, D is TRBD1 (6 bases). Trimming left V 5 bases short and J 0 bases short, with 13 bases between. Germline V gene data show CDR1 as LGHDT and CDR2 as YNNKEL (reference sequence). The CDR3 length is 15 residues. Here the CDR3 reads CASSLGHTYQETQYF. The CDR3 nucleotides are TGTGCCAGCAGCTTGGGACACACGTACCAAGAGACCCAGTACTTC.

V and J are TRBV6-5 and TRBJ2-1; 8 nucleotides line up with TRBD2. The germline CDR1 and CDR2 sequences are MNHEY and SVGAGI. V lost 4 bases, J lost 9 bases, and 2 bases stayed unmatched. The CDR3 has 12 amino acids. The CDR3 bases are TGTGCCAGCAGTTCCCTAGCGGGTGAGCAGTTCTTC. Translating it yields CASSSLAGEQFF.

This sequence joins TRBV4-2 and TRBJ1-2; D is unresolved. This CDR3 is 12 amino acids long. Trimming took off 4 bases at V and 8 bases at J, with 11 bases between the two ends. CDR1 is LGHNA and CDR2 is YNFKEQ in the germline V gene. CDR3 amino acids: CASSPGGQGYTF. The DNA for the CDR3 is TGTGCCAGCAGCCCGGGAGGGCAGGGCTACACCTTC.

This clone was found many times. The chain uses TRBV5-6 and TRBJ1-5; TRBD1 agrees at 8 bases. The ends lost 4 bases at V and 5 bases at J; junction bases unmatched: 8. The CDR3 runs to 15 residues. Germline V gives CDR1 SGHDT, CDR2 YYEEEE. This CDR3 reads CASSGQGAGDQPQHF. Here the CDR3 DNA reads TGTGCCAGCAGCGGGCAGGGGGCGGGCGATCAGCCCCAGCATTTT.

This clone was counted a few times. This chain links TRBV19 with TRBJ1-6; the D gene is possibly TRBD1 (6 bases). The length of the CDR3 is 16 residues. Trimming left V 6 bases short and J 6 bases short, with 18 bases between. Germline CDR1 and CDR2: LNHDA and SQIVND (reference sequence). CDR3 DNA sequence: TGTGCCAGTAGGCCCACCCCACAGGGCCTTAATTCACCCCTCCACTTT. Protein sequence: CASRPTPQGLNSPLHF.

The sample holds one count of this clone. The genes are TRBV28 and TRBJ1-3, with a weak D call TRBD1 (5 bases). V dropped 3 bases and J dropped 0 bases, with 9 bases sitting between them. Germline V gene sequence: CDR1 MDHEN, CDR2 SYDVKM. This CDR3 contains 15 residues. CDR3 protein: CASSFGGNSGNTIYF. The CDR3 DNA reads as TGTGCCAGCAGTTTTGGGGGGAACTCTGGAAACACCATATATTTT.

The chain carries TRBV20-1 and TRBJ1-2; 9 bases map to TRBD1. The ends lost 8 bases at V and 8 bases at J; junction bases unmatched: 6. Germline values: CDR1 DFQATT, CDR2 SNEGSKA (reference sequence). The CDR3 runs 11 residues. The CDR3 sequence: CSTGTGQGYTF. In nucleotides, the CDR3 is TGCAGTACAGGGACAGGGCAAGGCTACACCTTC.

The chain recombines TRBV6-5 with TRBJ1-2, with a tentative D call TRBD1 (5 bases). The V and J ends lost 11 bases and 7 bases respectively, with 20 bases between them. The CDR3 runs to 13 residues. Germline assignment: CDR1 MNHEY and CDR2 SVGAGI. CDR3 in amino acids: CACAGQAVIGYTF. As DNA, the CDR3 is TGTGCCTGCGCGGGGCAGGCCGTTATTGGCTACACCTTC.

The chain carries TRBV29-1 and TRBJ2-3, with D possibly matching TRBD1 (5 bases). Germline V gene lookup returns CDR1 SQVTM and CDR2 ANQGSEA. The germline V and J ends were trimmed by 4 bases and 2 bases, with 7 bases remaining between them. CDR3 size: 12 residues. In DNA, the CDR3 is TGCAGCGTTGTACAGGACACAGATACGCAGTATTTT. Protein: CSVVQDTDTQYF.

This rearrangement joins TRBV5-4 to TRBJ1-5; D gene unclear. Between the trimmed V and J ends, which lost 1 base and 2 bases, there was a span of 10 bases. CDR1 SGHNT and CDR2 YYREEE come from the germline V gene (reference sequence). This CDR3 has 15 residues. In nucleotides, the CDR3 is TGTGCCAGCAGCTTGCACGGTTCGGGCAATCAGCCCCAGCATTTT. Protein: CASSLHGSGNQPQHF.

This clone was seen a single time. The genes are TRBV20-1 and TRBJ2-3; 9 nucleotides align to TRBD2. Germline V gene lookup returns CDR1 DFQATT and CDR2 SNEGSKA (reference sequence). This CDR3 spans 15 amino acids. Trimming at V came to 3 bases and at J to 3 bases, leaving 7 bases not matched to a gene. Here the CDR3 DNA reads TGCAGTGCTAGTACCGGACTAGCGTTGACAGATACGCAGTATTTT. Encoded protein: CSASTGLALTDTQYF.

V usage is TRBV18 and J usage is TRBJ2-3; 9 bases line up with TRBD2. The CDR3 sequence is 17 residues long. V lost 2 bases, J lost 2 bases, and 8 bases stayed unmatched. CDR1 and CDR2 from the germline V gene are KGHSH and LQKENI. The CDR3 loop reads CASSPFGAGGFTDTQYF. The CDR3 nucleotides read TGTGCCAGCTCACCATTTGGAGCGGGGGGATTCACAGATACGCAGTATTTT.

This chain connects TRBV5-1 to TRBJ2-1; 9 bases are a match to TRBD1. J gave up 4 bases and V 5 bases, and 7 bases lay outside the gene matches. The CDR3 has 15 amino acids. CDR1 and CDR2 (germline): SGHRS, YFSETQ. The CDR3 spells CASRITDRGYNEQFF. In nucleotides, the CDR3 is TGCGCCAGCAGGATCACGGACAGGGGATACAATGAGCAGTTCTTC.

The CDR3 region is CASSDGGDTEAFF. The DNA for the CDR3 is TGTGCCAGCAGTGATGGAGGGGACACTGAAGCTTTCTTT. The chain carries TRBV25-1 and TRBJ1-1; possible D gene TRBD1, 5 bases. Per germline, CDR1 MGHDK and CDR2 SYGVNS. With 3 bases removed from V and 3 bases from J, the gap between germline ends came to 8 bases. The CDR3 has 13 residues.

This chain connects TRBV9 to TRBJ2-1, with 11 positions matching TRBD2. In germline, CDR1 is SGDLS, CDR2 YYNGEE. The V and J ends lost 4 bases and 4 bases, in that order; junction bases with no gene match: 4. This CDR3 spans 15 amino acids. The CDR3 DNA follows: TGTGCCAGCAGCCCTACTAGCGGGAGTTACAATGAGCAGTTCTTC. The encoded protein is CASSPTSGSYNEQFF. The full variable domain, in which reference TRBV9 and TRBJ2-1 provide the parts outside the CDR3, is DSGVTQTPKHLITATGQRVTLRCSPRSGDLSVYWYQQSLDQGLQFLIQYYNGEERAKGNILERFSAQQFPDLHSELNLSSLELGDSALYFCASSPTSGSYNEQFFGPGTRLTVL.

This chain uses TRBV7-9 with TRBJ1-3, with 7 bases matching TRBD1. The CDR3 consists of 12 residues. Germline-derived CDR1 and CDR2 are SEHNR and FQNEAQ (reference sequence). V shed 2 bases, J shed 10 bases, and the junction held 2 bases outside the gene matches. Here the CDR3 DNA reads TGTGCCAGCAGCTTATACAGGGGTACCATATATTTT. Translating gives CASSLYRGTIYF.

V is TRBV4-2 and J is TRBJ2-2; 7 nucleotides align to TRBD1. The germline V gene encodes CDR1 LGHNA and CDR2 YNFKEQ. This CDR3 is built from 14 residues. After removal of 1 base from V and 5 bases from J, the junction contained 1 base not matched to a gene. For the CDR3, the DNA is TGTGCCAGCAGCCAAGTGACAGGGACCGGGGAGCTGTTTTTT. This translates into CASSQVTGTGELFF.

The chain has TRBV2 and TRBJ2-2, with 7 bases that match TRBD1. Germline lookup yields CDR1 SNHLY and CDR2 FYNNEI. Losses at the gene ends were 10 bases for V and 2 bases for J; bases not matched to a gene: 4. The CDR3 is 13 amino acids. The CDR3 reads CAIGTANTGELFF. The CDR3 nucleotides are TGTGCCATCGGGACAGCAAACACCGGGGAGCTGTTTTTT.

The CDR3 DNA reads as TGTGCCACCAGTGATTCCACAGGGGGGGGGTACGAGCAGTACTTC. Translated: CATSDSTGGGYEQYF. The gene calls are TRBV24-1 and TRBJ2-7, with a weak D call TRBD1 (8 bases). Trimming removed 2 bases from V and 4 bases from J, with 14 bases in between. This CDR3 comprises 15 residues. CDR1 and CDR2 (germline): KGHDR, SFDVKD.

The genes are TRBV27 and TRBJ1-1, with unresolved D. CDR3 length equals 14 residues. Germline-derived CDR1 and CDR2 are MNHEY and SMNVEV (reference sequence). Trimming took off 2 bases at V and 4 bases at J, with 11 bases between the two ends. The CDR3 coding sequence is TGTGCCAGCAGTTTAAATGAGAGGGCCACTGAAGCTTTCTTT. Residues: CASSLNERATEAFF.

The J gene is TRBJ2-1, the V gene TRBV6-8; D remains unclear. CDR1 and CDR2 (germline): MNHGY, SAAAGT. V lost 5 bases to trimming and J lost 6 bases, with 5 bases between them. The CDR3 extends over 11 amino acids. CDR3 DNA sequence: TGTGCCAGCAGTCCTAGCAATGAGCAGTTCTTC. Protein product: CASSPSNEQFF.

This clone was seen at least ten times. The chain carries TRBV7-2 and TRBJ2-7; D not resolved. CDR1 and CDR2 from the germline V gene are SGHTA and FQGNSA. The CDR3 length is 15 residues. The V and J ends lost 3 bases and 0 bases respectively, with 12 bases between them. CDR3: CASSFQAESSYEQYF. The CDR3 nucleotides are TGTGCCAGCAGCTTCCAGGCAGAGAGCTCCTACGAGCAGTACTTC.

The chain uses TRBV7-3 and TRBJ2-3; D is possibly TRBD1 (6 bases). From germline, CDR1 is SGHTA and CDR2 FQGTGA. CDR3 length: 15 residues. V was pared by 2 bases and J by 2 bases, with 11 bases between. The CDR3 loop reads CASSLSGQLTDTQYF. DNA of the CDR3: TGTGCCAGCAGCTTATCTGGACAGCTCACAGATACGCAGTATTTT.

The chain joins TRBV3-1 (or the pseudogene TRBV3-2) to TRBJ1-2, with D tentatively TRBD1 (5 bases). V lost 7 bases to trimming and J lost 5 bases, with 17 bases between them. Germline V gene sequence: CDR1 LGHDT, CDR2 YNNKEL (reference sequence). This CDR3 contains 14 residues. The CDR3 reads CASNTQGEGYGYTF. CDR3 nucleotide sequence: TGTGCCAGCAACACCCAGGGTGAAGGGTATGGCTACACCTTC.

V is TRBV12-3 or TRBV12-4 and J is TRBJ2-3, with D possibly TRBD2 on 7 matching bases. V gave up 8 bases and J gave up 3 bases, with 9 bases separating them. The CDR3 is 12 residues long. The CDR3 reads CASRGATDTQYF. In DNA form, the CDR3 reads TGTGCCAGCCGGGGGGCGACAGATACGCAGTATTTT.

The CDR3 nucleotides are TGCGCCAGCAGTCCCCGGCGGCCCAGGGGGCGGAACAATGAGCAGTTCTTC. It specifies CASSPRRPRGRNNEQFF. The chain has TRBV5-1 and TRBJ2-1, with TRBD1 matching over 8 bases. The CDR3 has 17 residues. Trimming cost V 5 bases and J 5 bases; bases outside gene matches: 15. CDR1 and CDR2 (germline): SGHRS, YFSETQ.

The chain joins TRBV6-5 to TRBJ1-5; D is unclear. This CDR3 is 13 amino acids long. The germline V and J ends were trimmed by 5 bases and 8 bases, with 13 bases remaining between them. Germline V gene sequence: CDR1 MNHEY, CDR2 SVGAGI. The CDR3 DNA sequence: TGTGCCAGCAGTCGGAGTTTACGGGAGCCCCAGCATTTT. The encoded protein is CASSRSLREPQHF.

The chain links TRBV18 to TRBJ1-4, with 7 bases that match TRBD1. Trimming removed 6 bases from V and 7 bases from J; junction bases left unmatched: 11. Germline V gene lookup returns CDR1 KGHSH and CDR2 LQKENI. This CDR3 is 15 amino acids long. The CDR3 nucleotides are TGTGCCAGCTCGGGTGGCCGACAGGGAGGTGAAAAACTGTTTTTT. It specifies CASSGGRQGGEKLFF.